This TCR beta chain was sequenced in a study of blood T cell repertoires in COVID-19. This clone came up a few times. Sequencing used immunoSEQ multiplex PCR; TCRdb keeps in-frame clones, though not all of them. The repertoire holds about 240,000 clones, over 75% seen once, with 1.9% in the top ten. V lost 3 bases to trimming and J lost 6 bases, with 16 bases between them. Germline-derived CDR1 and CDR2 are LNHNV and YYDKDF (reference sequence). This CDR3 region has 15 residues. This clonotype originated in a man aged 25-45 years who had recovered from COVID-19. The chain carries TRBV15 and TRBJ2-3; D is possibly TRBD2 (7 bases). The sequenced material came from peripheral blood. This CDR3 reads CATSSSRGGSDTQYF. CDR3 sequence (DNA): TGTGCCACCAGCAGCAGTAGGGGGGGCTCGGATACGCAGTATTTT.